This note documents a single TCR beta chain sequence. Assay used: immunoSEQ multiplex PCR; TCRdb lists only in-frame clones, some missing. This sample carries approximately 470,000 clones, approximately 81% of them seen once, and the ten largest clones take roughly an eighth. The data originate from a study of shared clonotypes between healthy human individuals. Between the trimmed V and J ends, which lost 0 bases and 1 base, there was a span of 7 bases. Germline V gene sequence: CDR1 LGHNA, CDR2 YSLEER. CDR3 size: 14 residues. The receptor's source is a woman in her 40s in good health. Some clones in this sample may be carry-over from other donors' samples. The sequencing sample was made of PBMCs. The chain joins TRBV4-3 to TRBJ2-7; D unresolved. The CDR3 reads CASSQEAVSYEQYF. The CDR3 bases are TGCGCCAGCAGCCAAGAGGCAGTATCCTACGAGCAGTACTTC.